This TCR beta chain was obtained from a study of identical twins. One entry per CDR3 protein, called by TCRdb with MiXCR from the 5' RACE reads. The profile shows hundreds of thousands of distinct CDR3 sequences, around 21% of them singletons. Germline CDR1 and CDR2: DFQATT and SNEGSKA (reference sequence). The CDR3 totals 17 residues. The ends lost 6 bases at V and 6 bases at J; junction bases unmatched: 13. A further study also used this sample, focusing on T cells expressing NK-cell markers.

This chain joins TRBV20-1 and TRBJ2-1, with TRBD2 matching 14 bases. What was sequenced was PBMCs. The sequence was obtained from a woman aged 18-30 years in good health. This CDR3 is CSAGLAGGRGWGNEQFF. CDR3 nucleotide sequence: TGCAGTGCCGGACTAGCGGGAGGAAGGGGCTGGGGCAATGAGCAGTTCTTC.